Presented here are 9 T cell receptor beta chains from one specimen sequenced in a study of OX40 agonist ivuxolimab in advanced cancers. Assay used: immunoSEQ multiplex PCR; TCRdb lists only in-frame clones, some missing. This sample yields around 60,000 clones, of which about 89% are seen a single time; around 1.7% belongs to the top ten. Sample: CD4+ or CD8+ T cells sorted from blood, taken in a trial of the OX40 agonist ivuxolimab. These receptors were collected from an adult with an advanced solid tumor such as melanoma, head and neck, liver or kidney cancer.

The rearrangement joins TRBV9 to TRBJ2-5; TRBD2 matches at 8 bases. V trimming: 1 base; J trimming: 1 base; junction bases outside the gene matches: 6. This CDR3 spans 16 amino acids. Germline CDR1 is SGDLS and CDR2 is YYNGEE. The CDR3 region has the DNA TGTGCCAGCAGCGTATCCGGACTAGCAGGCCAAGAGACCCAGTACTTC. Translation gives CASSVSGLAGQETQYF.

V and J are TRBV5-1 and TRBJ2-3; 7 bases align to TRBD2. The CDR3 is made up of 15 amino acids. In germline, CDR1 is SGHRS, CDR2 YFSETQ. V trimming: 2 bases; J trimming: 2 bases; junction bases outside the gene matches: 5. In nucleotides, the CDR3 is TGCGCCAGCAGCTTCACGGCGGGGGTCACAGATACGCAGTATTTT. Amino acids: CASSFTAGVTDTQYF.

This clone occurred once. This rearrangement joins TRBV4-2 to TRBJ2-7; D is tentatively TRBD1 or TRBD2 (5 bases each). V was cut by 2 bases and J by 4 bases, with 15 bases left in between. This CDR3 spans 15 amino acids. Germline V CDR1 and CDR2: LGHNA, YNFKEQ. The CDR3 DNA sequence: TGTGCCAGCAGCCAAACCGGGACGGGGCCTTACGAGCAGTACTTC. Translated: CASSQTGTGPYEQYF.

The V gene is TRBV11-2, the J gene TRBJ1-5; TRBD1 is a possible D gene (5 bases). The CDR3 is made up of 16 amino acids. V was shortened by 5 bases and J by 1 base, with 15 bases between the two germline ends. Germline CDR1 and CDR2: SGHAT and FQNNGV. In DNA, the CDR3 is TGTGCCAGCAGCCTCGGTCAGGGCTGGAGCAATCAGCCCCAGCATTTT. Its protein product is CASSLGQGWSNQPQHF. Together with reference TRBV11-2 and TRBJ1-5, the CDR3 gives the full variable domain: EAGVAQSPRYKIIEKRQSVAFWCNPISGHATLYWYQQILGQGPKLLIQFQNNGVVDDSQLPKDRFSAERLKGVDSTLKIQPAKLEDSAVYLCASSLGQGWSNQPQHFGDGTRLSIL.

This clone was seen a single time. The chain recombines TRBV6-1 with TRBJ2-2; 8 bases fit TRBD2. CDR1 MNHNS and CDR2 SASEGT come from the germline V gene. The CDR3 covers 16 residues. With V trimmed by 2 bases and J by 0 bases, 2 bases remained unmatched. DNA for the CDR3: TGTGCCAGCAGTGAACTAGCGGGTCCGAACACCGGGGAGCTGTTTTTT. Encoded protein: CASSELAGPNTGELFF.

This clone was seen a few times. This CDR3 is CASSLASSSYEQYF. The DNA of the CDR3 is TGTGCCAGCAGCTTAGCGTCTTCTAGCTACGAGCAGTACTTC. The genes are TRBV7-6 and TRBJ2-7; no firm D call. V lost 0 bases, J lost 3 bases, and 9 bases lay in between. CDR1 and CDR2 (germline): SGHVS, FNYEAQ. The CDR3 length is 14 residues.

The sample holds one count of this clone. This chain joins TRBV7-2 and TRBJ1-1, with a tentative D call TRBD1 (5 bases). Germline V gene sequence: CDR1 SGHTA, CDR2 FQGNSA. This CDR3 spans 14 amino acids. Trimming took 3 bases from V and 3 from J, leaving 11 bases between them. CDR3 coding DNA: TGTGCCAGCAGCTTCATCCAGGGCGACACTGAAGCTTTCTTT. Protein: CASSFIQGDTEAFF.

The chain combines TRBV14 with TRBJ1-1, with D tentatively TRBD1 (5 bases). Trimming cost V 5 bases and J 1 base, with 5 bases left between them. CDR1 is SGHDN, CDR2 FVKESK, per germline. The CDR3 sequence is 12 residues long. The CDR3 nucleotides are TGTGCCAGCAGCGACAGGAACACTGAAGCTTTCTTT. Amino acids: CASSDRNTEAFF. The full variable domain, with the rest looked up from reference TRBV14 and TRBJ1-1, is EAGVTQFPSHSVIEKGQTVTLRCDPISGHDNLYWYRRVMGKEIKFLLHFVKESKQDESGMPNNRFLAERTGGTYSTLKVQPAELEDSGVYFCASSDRNTEAFFGQGTRLTVV.

The genes are TRBV27 and TRBJ2-2; D not resolved. CDR3 length equals 14 residues. Germline V gives CDR1 MNHEY, CDR2 SMNVEV (reference sequence). The ends were cut back, 6 bases at V and 3 bases at J, with 11 bases in the middle. The CDR3 spells CASRKQRHTGELFF. The CDR3 bases are TGTGCCAGCAGAAAACAAAGACACACCGGGGAGCTGTTTTTT.